Detailed here is one T cell receptor beta chain. As processed by the authors: Amplification of reference gene primers provided the estimated nucleated cell counts. Sequenced by immunoSEQ multiplex PCR; TCRdb stores in-frame clones only, minus some. V and J calls and clone size are those listed in that table; D and trimming were worked out from the DNA. There are some 90,000 clones in the sample; around 67% occur only once, and just under 25% lies in the top ten. This sample was taken from a study of blood T cell repertoires in COVID-19. At the level of the study: Sources were T cells, B-cell-depleted T cells, or PBMCs; the material itself was cDNA or gDNA.

Trimming shortened V by 4 bases and J by 12 bases, and 14 bases separated the two germline ends. The CDR3 sequence is 12 residues long. CDR1 and CDR2 (germline): SGHRS, YFSETQ. Material: peripheral blood. The clonotype was recovered from a woman aged 60-70 years in a cohort sampled during active or convalescent COVID-19. This chain links TRBV5-1 with TRBJ2-1, with D possibly TRBD2 on 5 matching bases. The CDR3 DNA reads as TGCGCCAGCAGCGCAATGGACTTCGGGCAGTTCTTC. It yields the protein CASSAMDFGQFF.